The 7 T cell receptor beta chains listed next were all sequenced from one sample in a study of shared clonotypes between healthy human individuals. Libraries were prepared by immunoSEQ multiplex PCR; TCRdb keeps only in-frame clonotypes and omits some of them. This table holds under 2,500,000 clones, around 95% found once. Material for sequencing was naive CD4+ T cells sorted from blood. Subset indicated: CD45RA+ positively selected. These receptors all come from a man younger than 35 in good health.

The gene calls are TRBV6-5 and TRBJ2-2; 9 bases fit TRBD2. This CDR3 contains 15 residues. Germline V gives CDR1 MNHEY, CDR2 SVGAGI. V trimming: 10 bases; J trimming: 4 bases; junction bases outside the gene matches: 10. This chain's CDR3 is CATLPGLAVTGELFF. The CDR3 bases are TGTGCCACACTCCCGGGACTAGCAGTCACCGGGGAGCTGTTTTTT.

The V call is TRBV19, the J call TRBJ2-2, with D unresolved. Germline V lookup: CDR1 LNHDA, CDR2 SQIVND (reference sequence). This CDR3 has 11 amino acids. V lost 5 bases and J 7 bases, leaving 5 bases between the germline ends. CDR3 DNA sequence: TGTGCCAGTAGTGGAATCGGGGAGCTGTTTTTT. As protein: CASSGIGELFF.

This rearrangement joins TRBV15 to TRBJ1-1; D uncertain. This CDR3 is 16 amino acids long. Germline lookup yields CDR1 LNHNV and CDR2 YYDKDF (reference sequence). V lost 3 bases and J 6 bases, leaving 20 bases between the germline ends. This CDR3 is CATSSGRKTRYAEAFF. For the CDR3, the DNA is TGTGCCACCAGCAGTGGGCGAAAGACTAGGTACGCTGAAGCTTTCTTT.

The chain is built from TRBV5-1 and TRBJ2-3; 8 positions match TRBD2. The CDR3 runs to 16 residues. Trimming cost V 0 bases and J 5 bases; bases outside gene matches: 8. Looked up from germline, CDR1 is SGHRS and CDR2 is YFSETQ. In DNA form, the CDR3 reads TGCGCCAGCAGCTTGGCGGGAGGGCCGGGGAGAGATACGCAGTATTTT. Encoded protein: CASSLAGGPGRDTQYF.

This clone came up a few times. CDR3 nucleotide sequence: TGTGCCAGCAGTGCCCCGTATCAGCCCCAGCATTTT. This codes for CASSAPYQPQHF. The chain combines TRBV2 with TRBJ1-5, with D unresolved. The CDR3 loop spans 12 amino acids. V gave up 4 bases and J gave up 5 bases, with 6 bases separating them. Germline lookup yields CDR1 SNHLY and CDR2 FYNNEI.

This sequence joins TRBV7-2 and TRBJ2-7, with 11 bases aligning to TRBD1. The germline V gene encodes CDR1 SGHTA and CDR2 FQGNSA. The CDR3 is made up of 14 amino acids. J was trimmed by 6 bases and V by 3 bases; bases with no gene match: 4. The CDR3, as DNA: TGTGCCAGCAGCTTTGGACAGGGGGCGTCCGAGCAGTACTTC. It is translated as CASSFGQGASEQYF.

This chain joins TRBV7-9 and TRBJ1-2; 11 bases map to TRBD1. J lost 4 bases, V lost 5 bases, and 6 bases had no gene match. The germline CDR1 and CDR2 sequences are SEHNR and FQNEAQ (reference sequence). This CDR3 spans 15 amino acids. In DNA, the CDR3 is TGTGCCAGCAGCCGCCGGGACAGGGGGGCCTATGGCTACACCTTC. Translated, it gives CASSRRDRGAYGYTF.